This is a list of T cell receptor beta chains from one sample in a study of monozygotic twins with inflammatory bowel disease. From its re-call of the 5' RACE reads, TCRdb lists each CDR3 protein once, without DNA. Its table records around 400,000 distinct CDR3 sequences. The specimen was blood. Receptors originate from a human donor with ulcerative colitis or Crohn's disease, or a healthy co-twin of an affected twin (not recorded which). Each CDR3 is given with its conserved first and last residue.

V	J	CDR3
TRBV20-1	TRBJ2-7	CSARRGSYEQYF
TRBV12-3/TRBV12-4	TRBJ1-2	CASSTRVASGYTF
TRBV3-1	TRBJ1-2	CASQGNYGYAF
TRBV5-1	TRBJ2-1	CASSWGSFPEQFF
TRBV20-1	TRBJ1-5	CSAIPRVGDRPQHF
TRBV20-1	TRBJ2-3	CSARDSGPPRPDTQYF
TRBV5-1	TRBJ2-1	CASSRGGLAGAMTYNEQFF
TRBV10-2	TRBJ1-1	CASSESLGVGAFF
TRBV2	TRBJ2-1	CASSEGGRGQFF
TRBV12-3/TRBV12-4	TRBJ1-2	CASSLAQGHGYTF
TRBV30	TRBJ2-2	CAWSRRDRGTGELFF
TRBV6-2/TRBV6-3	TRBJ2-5	CASRPDTWNQETQYF
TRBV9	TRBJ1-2	CASSGGTELYGYTF
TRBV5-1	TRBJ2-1	CASSLAHQNNEQFF
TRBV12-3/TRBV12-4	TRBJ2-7	CASGSGGVVPYEQYF
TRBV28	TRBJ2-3	CASSLTVSRAQYF
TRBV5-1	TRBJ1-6	CASSLEGRRTSPLHF
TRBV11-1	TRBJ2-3	CASSLAQTQGAPTDTQYF
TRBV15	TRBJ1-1	CATSRYLGGNTEAFF
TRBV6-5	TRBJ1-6	CASSYGKQAVDNSPLHF
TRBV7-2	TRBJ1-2	CASSSISNYGYTF
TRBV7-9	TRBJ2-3	CASSSSTTDTQYF
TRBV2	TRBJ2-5	CASRHDRQGERETQYF
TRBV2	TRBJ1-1	CASSEDRNTEAFF
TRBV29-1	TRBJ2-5	CSAPDRGRGETQYF
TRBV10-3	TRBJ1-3	CATGSSGNTIYF
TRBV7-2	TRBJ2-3	CASSPRTTDTQYF
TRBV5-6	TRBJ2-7	CASSSIGTATYEQYF
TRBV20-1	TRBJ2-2	CSAVTSGSTGELFF
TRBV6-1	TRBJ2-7	CASSELPGTPYEQYF
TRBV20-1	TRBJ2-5	CSADDGTSGKETQYF
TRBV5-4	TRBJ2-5	CASSLWTGGQETQYF
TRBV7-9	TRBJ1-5	CASSDMNQPQHF
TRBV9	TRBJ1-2	CASSATGLRGYTF
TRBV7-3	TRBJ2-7	CARERRLRRGFSYEQYF
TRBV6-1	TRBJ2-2	CASSQTGTTNTGELFF
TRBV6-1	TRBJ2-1	CASRDAMAGAGGKNEQFF
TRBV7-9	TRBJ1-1	CASSSVLGTEAFF
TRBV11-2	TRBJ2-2	CASSLKGLAGTNTGELFF
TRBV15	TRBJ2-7	CATSRGDYAAEQYF
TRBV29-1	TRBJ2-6	CSVGVSGGTGANVLTF
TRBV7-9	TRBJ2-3	CASSYQREASSTDTQYF
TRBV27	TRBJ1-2	CASSLLQSYGYTF
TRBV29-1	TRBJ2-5	CSVAEPVGETQYF
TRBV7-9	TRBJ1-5	CASSSIGGQPQHF
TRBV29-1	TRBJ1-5	CSVASGVNSNQPQHF
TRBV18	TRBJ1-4	CASSPPMGIGLSTTNEKLFF
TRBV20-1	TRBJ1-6	CSARVGGSSYNSPLHF
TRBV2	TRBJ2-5	CASKGTGVLETQYF
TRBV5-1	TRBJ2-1	CASSQGQGGNEQFF
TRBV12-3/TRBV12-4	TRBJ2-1	CASGLDYNEQFF
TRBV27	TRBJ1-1	CASNSGTEAFF
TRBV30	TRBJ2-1	CAWSVTAGGYNEQFF